The 12 T cell receptor beta chains given below trace back to one sample, sequenced in a study of T-cell reconstitution after alpha-beta-depleted transplantation in children. Researchers prepared the TCRbeta library using unique molecular identifiers, the study reports. TCRdb fed the PCR reads into MiXCR, producing one record per CDR3 protein. Of around 240,000 distinct CDR3 sequences in the sample, 9.7% were seen once. The source was PBMCs from the stem cell graft donor, collected from the stem cell graft. These receptors came from a human donor who donated a stem cell graft to a child with SCID.

This clonotype showed up just a few times. The genes are TRBV6-5 and TRBJ2-7; TRBD1 matches 10 bases. The germline CDR1 and CDR2 sequences are MNHEY and SVGAGI. The V and J ends lost 2 bases and 3 bases, in that order; junction bases with no gene match: 1. The CDR3 runs 14 residues. The CDR3 DNA reads as TGTGCCAGCAGTTACGGACAGGGGGTCTACGAGCAGTACTTC. Amino acid sequence: CASSYGQGVYEQYF.

The table lists this clonotype with many counts. The chain couples TRBV20-1 to TRBJ2-7, with TRBD2 matching 9 bases. The germline CDR1 and CDR2 sequences are DFQATT and SNEGSKA (reference sequence). This CDR3 is built from 14 residues. V was clipped by 2 bases and J by 4 bases; unmatched bases: 6. CDR3 nucleotide sequence: TGCAGTGCTAGATCGAGCGGGGGGCTATACGAGCAGTACTTC. Residues: CSARSSGGLYEQYF.

Ten or more counts support this clonotype. The chain joins TRBV4-2 to TRBJ2-3, with TRBD2 matching 13 bases. CDR1 LGHNA and CDR2 YNFKEQ come from the germline V gene. This CDR3 region has 18 residues. With V trimmed by 1 base and J by 0 bases, 4 bases remained unmatched. This CDR3 is CASSQGTSGGLSTDTQYF. CDR3 in DNA: TGTGCCAGCAGCCAAGGGACTAGCGGGGGTTTGAGCACAGATACGCAGTATTTT.

This clonotype occurred a few times. The chain recombines TRBV6-1 with TRBJ2-7; D is unresolved. Germline V lookup: CDR1 MNHNS, CDR2 SASEGT. V lost 3 bases and J lost 2, with 14 bases in between. The CDR3 contains 15 residues. The CDR3 region is CASSEVQSRPYEQYF. The CDR3, as DNA: TGTGCCAGCAGTGAGGTTCAGTCCCGTCCCTACGAGCAGTACTTC.

This clonotype has a count of ten or more. The chain couples TRBV20-1 to TRBJ2-5; D call uncertain. V was pared by 2 bases and J by 1 base, with 2 bases between. The CDR3 loop spans 11 amino acids. The germline gives CDR1 DFQATT, CDR2 SNEGSKA (reference sequence). Written as DNA, the CDR3 is TGCAGTGCTAGACTCCAAGAGACCCAGTACTTC. Protein product: CSARLQETQYF.

This clonotype was picked up many times. The chain joins TRBV20-1 to TRBJ1-5; no clear D. The CDR3 spans 18 residues. Germline values: CDR1 DFQATT, CDR2 SNEGSKA (reference sequence). The germline V and J ends were trimmed by 5 bases and 0 bases, with 23 bases remaining between them. The CDR3 protein is CSAPLDGYSLFSNQPQHF. DNA for the CDR3: TGCAGTGCTCCCCTAGACGGTTACTCATTATTTAGCAATCAGCCCCAGCATTTT.

Ten or more counts support this clonotype. The chain has TRBV12-3 or TRBV12-4 and TRBJ1-2; D unclear. V lost 3 bases and J 6 bases, leaving 11 bases between the germline ends. The CDR3 totals 13 residues. CDR3 DNA: TGTGCCAGCAGTTTTTGGGGAGTTGATGGCTACACCTTC. It specifies CASSFWGVDGYTF.

This clonotype was recorded many times. This chain joins TRBV7-9 and TRBJ1-1, with D perhaps matching TRBD1 (5 bases). The V end lost 3 bases, the J end lost 4 bases, and 9 bases lay between the germline ends. CDR3 size: 13 residues. Germline loops: CDR1 SEHNR, CDR2 FQNEAQ (reference sequence). As DNA, the CDR3 is TGTGCCAGCAGCTTCTCAGGGACCACTGAAGCTTTCTTT. Encoded protein: CASSFSGTTEAFF. The full variable domain, rest sourced from reference TRBV7-9 and TRBJ1-1, is DTGVSQNPRHKITKRGQNVTFRCDPISEHNRLYWYRQTLGQGPEFLTYFQNEAQLEKSRLLSDRFSAERPKGSFSTLEIQRTEQGDSAMYLCASSFSGTTEAFFGQGTRLTVV.

The genes are TRBV6-1 and TRBJ2-2; weak D call: TRBD2 (7 bases). The CDR3 runs 14 residues. Trimming took off 5 bases at V and 4 bases at J, with 11 bases between the two ends. CDR1 and CDR2 from the germline V gene are MNHNS and SASEGT. Here the CDR3 reads CASSLRGRTGELFF. Written as DNA, the CDR3 is TGTGCCAGCAGTCTGCGGGGGCGCACCGGGGAGCTGTTTTTT.

This clonotype has at least ten counts. The chain uses TRBV3-1 and TRBJ2-3; 8 bases match TRBD2. V lost 3 bases to trimming and J lost 6 bases; unmatched junction nucleotides: 8. This CDR3 has 15 residues. CDR1 is LGHDT and CDR2 is YNNKEL in the germline V gene (reference sequence). The CDR3, as DNA: TGTGCCAGCAGCCATGACGGGGGGGCCGGGGATACGCAGTATTTT. This gives the protein CASSHDGGAGDTQYF.

This clonotype was counted at least ten times. This chain links TRBV7-3 with TRBJ1-6, with D possibly matching TRBD1 (5 bases). The CDR3 contains 15 residues. Germline loops: CDR1 SGHTA, CDR2 FQGTGA. The V end lost 5 bases, the J end lost 10 bases, and 18 bases lay between the germline ends. The CDR3, as DNA: TGTGCCAGCAGCGCCCAGGTGGGGGTCGACTCACCCCTCCACTTT. Translation gives CASSAQVGVDSPLHF.

This clonotype occurred many times. A read error may produce the germline difference seen at one junction end. The chain recombines TRBV4-1 with TRBJ1-1, with TRBD1 matching 11 bases. This CDR3 comprises 13 residues. Germline V CDR1 and CDR2: MGHRA, YSYEKL. The CDR3 DNA reads TGCGCCAGCAGCCAAGATCGGGGGACAGGGGGGCAATTT. Amino acids: CASSQDRGTGGQF.